This T cell receptor beta chain is drawn from a study of cytomegalovirus exposure and HLA in healthy donors. The count of this clone is one. The antigen is unknown. V lost 6 bases to trimming and J lost 0 bases, with 9 bases between them. Germline values: CDR1 MNHEY, CDR2 SVGAGI. This CDR3 has 13 residues. Study results and caveats: High specificity and sensitivity for cytomegalovirus status were reported for the classifier.

Primers included in the PCR were 60 Vbeta and 13 Jbeta primers. Some clones are missing from TCRdb's copy, which holds only in-frame ones; the method was immunoSEQ multiplex PCR. This table holds some 200,000 clones, around four fifths found once. The receptor's source is a boy under 10 years old in good health and CMV-seronegative. The gene calls are TRBV6-5 and TRBJ2-7; the D gene is possibly TRBD2 (5 bases). Material: PBMCs. The CDR3 is CASSRTLSYEQYF. Here the CDR3 DNA reads TGTGCCAGCAGCCGGACTCTCTCCTACGAGCAGTACTTC.